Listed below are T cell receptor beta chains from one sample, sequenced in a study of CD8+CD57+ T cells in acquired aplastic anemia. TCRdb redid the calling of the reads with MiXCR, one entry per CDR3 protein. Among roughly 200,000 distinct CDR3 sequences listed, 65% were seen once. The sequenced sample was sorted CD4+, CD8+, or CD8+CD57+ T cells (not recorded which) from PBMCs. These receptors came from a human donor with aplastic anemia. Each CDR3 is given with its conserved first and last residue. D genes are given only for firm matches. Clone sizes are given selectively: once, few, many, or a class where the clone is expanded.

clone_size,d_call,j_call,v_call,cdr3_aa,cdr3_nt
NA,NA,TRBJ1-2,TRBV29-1,CSVLTSGANGYTF,TGCAGCGTTTTGACTTCGGGGGCCAACGGCTACACCTTC
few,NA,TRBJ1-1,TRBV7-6,CASSLDPNTEAFF,TGTGCCAGCAGCTTAGACCCGAACACTGAAGCTTTCTTT
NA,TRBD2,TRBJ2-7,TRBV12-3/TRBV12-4,CASRLAGVSYEQYF,TGTGCCAGCCGACTAGCGGGAGTCTCCTACGAGCAGTACTTC
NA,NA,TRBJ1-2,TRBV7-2,CASRRQGLNGYTF,TGTGCCAGCAGACGGCAGGGTCTTAATGGCTACACCTTC
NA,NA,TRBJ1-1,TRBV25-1,CASSPSEGRSANTEAFF,TGTGCCAGCAGTCCCAGTGAGGGGAGGAGTGCGAACACTGAAGCTTTCTTT
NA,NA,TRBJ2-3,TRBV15,CATSREGDTQYF,TGTGCCACCAGCAGAGAAGGAGATACGCAGTATTTT
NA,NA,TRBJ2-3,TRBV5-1,CASSFRGFYTDTQYF,TGCGCCAGCAGCTTCCGGGGATTCTACACAGATACGCAGTATTTT
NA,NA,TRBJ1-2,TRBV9,CASSPDGPHYGYTF,TGTGCCAGCAGTCCAGACGGACCTCACTATGGCTACACCTTC
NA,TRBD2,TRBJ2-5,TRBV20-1,CSALGEGTQYF,TGCAGTGCCCTAGGGGAGGGGACCCAGTACTTC
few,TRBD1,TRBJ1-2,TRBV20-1,CSAREDRGYGYTF,TGCAGTGCTAGGGAGGACAGGGGTTATGGCTACACCTTC
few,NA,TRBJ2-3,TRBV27,CASSPFSAPSTDTQYF,TGTGCCAGCAGTCCGTTTAGCGCACCTAGCACAGATACGCAGTATTTT
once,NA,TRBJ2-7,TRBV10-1,CASSRQSLYEQYF,TGCGCCAGCAGTAGGCAGAGCTTATACGAGCAGTACTTC
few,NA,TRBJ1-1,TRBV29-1,CSVNPRPGAEAFF,TGCAGCGTTAACCCTCGCCCGGGGGCTGAAGCTTTCTTT
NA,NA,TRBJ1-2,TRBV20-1,CSAPLRAGYTF,TGCAGTGCTCCTCTGAGGGCGGGCTACACCTTC
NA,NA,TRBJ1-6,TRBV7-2,CASSSGGGLHF,TGTGCCAGCAGCTCCGGGGGAGGGCTCCACTTT
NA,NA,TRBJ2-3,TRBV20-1,CSATSATASTDTQYF,TGCAGTGCTACTTCGGCGACAGCGAGCACAGATACGCAGTATTTT
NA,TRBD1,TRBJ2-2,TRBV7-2,CASTQVRDRASTGELFF,TGTGCCAGCACCCAAGTTCGGGACAGGGCGAGCACCGGGGAGCTGTTTTTT
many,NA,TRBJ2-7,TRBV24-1,CATSILWGDEQYF,TGTGCCACCTCAATCCTGTGGGGGGACGAGCAGTACTTC
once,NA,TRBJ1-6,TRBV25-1,CASSEYGGRASPLHF,TGTGCCAGCAGTGAATATGGGGGGAGGGCCTCACCCCTCCACTTT
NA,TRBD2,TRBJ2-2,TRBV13,CASNHLADNTGELFF,TGTGCCAGCAACCATCTAGCGGATAACACCGGGGAGCTGTTTTTT
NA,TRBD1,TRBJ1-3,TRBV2,CASSGRTGTGNTIYF,TGTGCCAGCAGTGGCAGGACAGGAACTGGAAACACCATATATTTT
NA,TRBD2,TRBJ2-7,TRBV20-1,CSARDGLAGARTYEQYF,TGCAGTGCTAGAGATGGACTAGCGGGAGCTAGGACCTACGAGCAGTACTTC
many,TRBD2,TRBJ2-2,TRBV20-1,CSARKLAGGETGELFF,TGCAGTGCCCGCAAGCTAGCGGGGGGGGAAACCGGGGAGCTGTTTTTT
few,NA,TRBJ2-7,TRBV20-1,CSASYPGRRSYEQYF,TGCAGTGCTAGTTACCCCGGTCGGAGGAGCTACGAGCAGTACTTC
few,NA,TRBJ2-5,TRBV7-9,CASSLGDFSRQETQYF,TGTGCCAGCAGCTTAGGGGACTTCTCACGCCAAGAGACCCAGTACTTC
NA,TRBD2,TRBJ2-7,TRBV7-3,CASSLQSGSYEQYF,TGTGCCAGCAGCCTCCAGAGCGGGAGCTACGAGCAGTACTTC
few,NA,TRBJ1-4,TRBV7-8,CASSPRPLGEKLFF,TGTGCCAGCAGCCCACGACCTCTGGGTGAAAAACTGTTTTTT
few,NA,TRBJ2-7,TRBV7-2,CASSSTSYEQYF,TGTGCCAGCAGCTCGACATCCTACGAGCAGTACTTC
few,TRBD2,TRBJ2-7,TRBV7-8,CASSLLSGVYEQYF,TGTGCCAGCAGCTTATTAAGCGGGGTCTACGAGCAGTACTTC
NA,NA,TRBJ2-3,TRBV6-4,CASSLKGGTDTQYF,TGTGCCAGCAGCTTAAAAGGGGGGACAGATACGCAGTATTTT
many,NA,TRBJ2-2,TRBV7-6,CASSQKGTARGGYANTGELFF,TGTGCCAGCAGCCAGAAAGGGACAGCTAGAGGAGGGTACGCGAACACCGGGGAGCTGTTTTTT
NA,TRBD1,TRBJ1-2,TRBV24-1,CATSDQTQGYGYTF,TGTGCCACCAGTGATCAGACACAGGGGTATGGCTACACCTTC
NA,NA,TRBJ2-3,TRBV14,CASSPRVSTDTQYF,TGTGCCAGCAGCCCTAGGGTTTCTACAGATACGCAGTATTTT
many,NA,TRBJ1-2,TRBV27,CASSLNGFGYTF,TGTGCCAGCAGTTTAAATGGCTTTGGCTACACCTTC
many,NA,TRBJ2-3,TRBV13,CASSGTADTQYF,TGTGCCAGCAGCGGTACTGCAGATACGCAGTATTTT
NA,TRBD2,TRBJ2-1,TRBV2,CASSLGLAGTSEQFF,TGTGCCAGTTCCCTGGGACTAGCGGGAACAAGTGAGCAGTTCTTC
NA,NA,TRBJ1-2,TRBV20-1,CSARDLARGTGNGYTF,TGCAGTGCTAGAGATCTCGCGCGGGGGACGGGTAATGGCTACACCTTC
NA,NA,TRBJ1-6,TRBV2,CASSEGENFLYNSPLHF,TGTGCCAGCAGTGAGGGGGAAAACTTCCTCTATAATTCACCCCTCCACTTT
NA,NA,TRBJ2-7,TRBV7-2,CASSPDNYEQYF,TGTGCCAGCAGCCCGGACAACTACGAGCAGTACTTC
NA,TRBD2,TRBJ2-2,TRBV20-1,CSATRSLAGTGELFF,TGCAGTGCAACTAGGTCGCTAGCGGGTACCGGGGAGCTGTTTTTT
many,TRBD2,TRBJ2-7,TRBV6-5,CASSWTSGAYEQYF,TGTGCCAGCAGTTGGACTAGCGGGGCCTACGAGCAGTACTTC
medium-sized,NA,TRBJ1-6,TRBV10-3,CAISESTPRGYNSPLHF,TGTGCCATCAGTGAGTCGACCCCACGTGGCTATAATTCACCCCTCCACTTT
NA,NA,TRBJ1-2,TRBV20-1,CSARGPERGRRMGYTF,TGCAGTGCTAGAGGGCCGGAGAGAGGCAGGCGGATGGGCTACACCTTC
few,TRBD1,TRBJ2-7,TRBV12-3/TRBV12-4,CASSSPPGQDYEQYF,TGTGCCAGCAGCTCGCCGCCGGGACAGGACTACGAGCAGTACTTC
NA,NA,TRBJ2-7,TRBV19,CASSNQFQTYEQYF,TGTGCCAGTAGTAATCAGTTCCAGACCTACGAGCAGTACTTC
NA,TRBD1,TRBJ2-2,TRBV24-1,CATSDRASGELFF,TGTGCCACCTCAGACAGGGCAAGCGGGGAGCTGTTTTTT